Listed below are T cell receptor beta chains from one sample, sequenced in a study of T cells in Graves' hyperthyroidism and ophthalmopathy. TCRdb ran MiXCR on the multiplex PCR reads and lists one entry per CDR3 protein. The sample holds approximately 430,000 distinct CDR3 sequences, approximately 14% seen once. Specimen: blood. The receptors here all came from a young woman with Graves' hyperthyroidism. CDR3s include the opening cysteine and the closing phenylalanine or tryptophan. The D gene is left open where the match is weak. Size is stated for part of the rows, as once, few or many counts, or as a class when the clone is expanded.

TRBD2	many	TRBV7-8	TRBJ2-7	CASSLGAGSYEQYF	TGTGCCAGCAGCTTAGGAGCGGGATCCTACGAGCAGTACTTC
NA	NA	TRBV7-2	TRBJ1-1	CASSRGGQGGRAFF	TGTGCCAGCAGCCGAGGGGGGCAGGGAGGGCGAGCTTTCTTT
NA	NA	TRBV5-1	TRBJ2-7	CASSSAGRAYEQYF	TGCGCCAGCAGCTCCGCTGGACGGGCCTACGAGCAGTACTTC
NA	many	TRBV20-1	TRBJ1-1	CSAPRVGGRSTEAFF	TGCAGTGCTCCCCGGGTGGGGGGACGCAGCACTGAAGCTTTCTTT
NA	NA	TRBV12-3/TRBV12-4	TRBJ2-7	CASSWGTLPAPYEQYF	TGTGCCAGCAGTTGGGGGACACTCCCAGCACCCTACGAGCAGTACTTC
NA	NA	TRBV20-1	TRBJ1-2	CSAFRANGHTF	TGCAGTGCCTTTCGCGCAAATGGCCACACCTTC
NA	NA	TRBV2	TRBJ1-2	CASISRGLNYGYTF	TGTGCCAGCATTTCACGGGGCCTTAACTATGGCTACACCTTC
TRBD2	NA	TRBV7-9	TRBJ2-1	CAGSSLAGGPPNEQFF	TGTGCCGGCAGCTCCCTAGCGGGGGGTCCCCCTAATGAGCAGTTCTTC
NA	few	TRBV7-8	TRBJ1-1	CASGSGANTEAFF	TGTGCCAGCGGGTCAGGGGCTAACACTGAAGCTTTCTTT
NA	many	TRBV11-2	TRBJ2-1	CASSDRGAFRNEQFF	TGTGCCAGCAGCGACCGTGGAGCCTTCCGGAATGAGCAGTTCTTC
NA	many	TRBV7-9	TRBJ2-5	CAGAFWDGRGETQYF	TGTGCCGGAGCATTTTGGGACGGTCGAGGGGAGACCCAGTACTTC
NA	NA	TRBV20-1	TRBJ2-1	CSAYPGVVNNEQFF	TGCAGTGCTTACCCAGGGGTAGTCAACAATGAGCAGTTCTTC
TRBD1	NA	TRBV6-4	TRBJ1-2	CASSDGDRGFRGYTF	TGTGCCAGCAGTGACGGGGACAGGGGTTTTCGTGGCTACACCTTC
TRBD1	NA	TRBV4-1	TRBJ2-2	CASSSVGGAGELFF	TGCGCCAGCAGCTCCGTAGGGGGCGCCGGGGAGCTGTTTTTT
NA	many	TRBV6-1	TRBJ1-2	CASRPKGVTYGYTF	TGTGCCAGCAGGCCCAAAGGGGTAACGTATGGCTACACCTTC
TRBD1	many	TRBV7-2	TRBJ1-1	CASSLVGQRHTEAFF	TGTGCCAGCAGCTTAGTGGGACAGAGACACACTGAAGCTTTCTTT
NA	many	TRBV11-2	TRBJ2-1	CASSLSNANEQFF	TGTGCCAGCAGCTTATCAAACGCCAATGAGCAGTTCTTC
NA	NA	TRBV10-3	TRBJ1-1	CAISAAQRTEAFF	TGTGCCATCAGTGCTGCCCAGCGGACTGAAGCTTTCTTT
NA	NA	TRBV29-1	TRBJ2-7	CSASLSGFSYEQYF	TGCAGCGCCTCCCTGAGCGGATTCTCCTACGAGCAGTACTTC
NA	many	TRBV7-2	TRBJ1-5	CASSLRGVYNQPQHF	TGTGCCAGCAGCTTACGGGGGGTATACAATCAGCCCCAGCATTTT
NA	NA	TRBV19	TRBJ2-7	CASSTGTLSADEQYF	TGTGCCAGTAGTACTGGGACCCTTTCGGCCGACGAGCAGTACTTC
TRBD2	many	TRBV7-2	TRBJ2-6	CASSFKPGLAGAGANVLTF	TGTGCCAGCAGCTTTAAGCCCGGACTAGCGGGGGCTGGGGCCAACGTCCTGACTTTC
NA	many	TRBV18	TRBJ2-1	CASLRGEQFF	TGTGCCAGCTTACGGGGTGAGCAGTTCTTC
NA	many	TRBV27	TRBJ1-1	CASSLSPRGHTEAFF	TGTGCCAGCAGTTTATCGCCCCGGGGCCACACTGAAGCTTTCTTT
NA	few	TRBV25-1	TRBJ2-3	CASSRRKTPTDTQYF	TGTGCCAGCAGTCGCCGGAAGACACCTACAGATACGCAGTATTTT
TRBD1	NA	TRBV27	TRBJ2-3	CASSSGQVSTDTQYF	TGTGCCAGCAGTTCAGGACAGGTCAGCACAGATACGCAGTATTTT
NA	few	TRBV29-1	TRBJ2-7	CSALQGASYEQYF	TGCAGCGCATTACAGGGAGCCTCCTACGAGCAGTACTTC
NA	NA	TRBV29-1	TRBJ2-7	CSVDARVKGLYEQYF	TGCAGCGTTGACGCCCGGGTTAAGGGCCTCTACGAGCAGTACTTC
NA	few	TRBV3-1	TRBJ2-5	CASSLRQRQIQETQYF	TGTGCCAGCAGCCTAAGACAACGACAGATTCAAGAGACCCAGTACTTC
NA	many	TRBV28	TRBJ2-1	CASSLQGYNEQFF	TGTGCCAGCAGTTTACAGGGATACAATGAGCAGTTCTTC
TRBD2	NA	TRBV11-1	TRBJ2-6	CASSRDYSLSSGANVLTF	TGTGCCTCCTCCCGGGACTATTCCCTTAGCTCTGGGGCCAACGTCCTGACTTTC
TRBD1	NA	TRBV19	TRBJ1-1	CASSAGQGLSEAFF	TGTGCCAGTAGTGCCGGACAGGGATTGAGTGAAGCTTTCTTT
NA	NA	TRBV9	TRBJ1-1	CASSVNTMNTEAFF	TGTGCCAGCAGCGTCAACACCATGAACACTGAAGCTTTCTTT
NA	NA	TRBV7-9	TRBJ2-5	CASSLNFGDGTQYF	TGTGCCAGCAGCTTAAATTTCGGGGACGGGACCCAGTACTTC
TRBD2	NA	TRBV7-9	TRBJ2-2	CASSLMGGISGGELFF	TGTGCCAGCAGCTTAATGGGGGGGATTAGCGGCGGGGAGCTGTTTTTT
NA	NA	TRBV13	TRBJ1-3	CASSLVGVSGNTIYF	TGTGCCAGCAGCTTAGTTGGGGTCTCTGGAAACACCATATATTTT
NA	NA	TRBV12-3/TRBV12-4	TRBJ1-4	CASSWDVVRVGKLFF	TGTGCCAGCAGTTGGGACGTGGTCCGGGTCGGAAAACTGTTTTTT
NA	few	TRBV7-2	TRBJ1-2	CASSLDSAGQYGYTF	TGTGCCAGCAGCTTAGATTCGGCCGGACAGTATGGCTACACCTTC
TRBD1	few	TRBV29-1	TRBJ1-1	CSVMTGGRTEAFF	TGCAGCGTTATGACAGGGGGCCGGACTGAAGCTTTCTTT
NA	many	TRBV28	TRBJ1-2	CASSPPGTVIYGYTF	TGTGCCAGCAGCCCCCCCGGGACGGTCATATATGGCTACACCTTC
NA	many	TRBV20-1	TRBJ2-3	CSATKDSTDTQYF	TGCAGTGCTACTAAGGACAGCACAGATACGCAGTATTTT
NA	NA	TRBV7-9	TRBJ1-2	CASSSTGIYTF	TGTGCCAGCAGTTCCACAGGAATCTACACCTTC
NA	few	TRBV6-5	TRBJ1-1	CASSYSWQMNTEAFF	TGTGCCAGCAGTTACTCCTGGCAGATGAACACTGAAGCTTTCTTT
NA	many	TRBV5-1	TRBJ2-3	CASSPGGSTIRTQYF	TGCGCCAGCAGCCCCGGCGGGTCCACGATCCGTACGCAGTATTTT
TRBD1	few	TRBV3-1	TRBJ1-4	CASSLRQGGSEKLFF	TGTGCCAGCAGCCTCCGACAGGGTGGGTCTGAAAAACTGTTTTTT